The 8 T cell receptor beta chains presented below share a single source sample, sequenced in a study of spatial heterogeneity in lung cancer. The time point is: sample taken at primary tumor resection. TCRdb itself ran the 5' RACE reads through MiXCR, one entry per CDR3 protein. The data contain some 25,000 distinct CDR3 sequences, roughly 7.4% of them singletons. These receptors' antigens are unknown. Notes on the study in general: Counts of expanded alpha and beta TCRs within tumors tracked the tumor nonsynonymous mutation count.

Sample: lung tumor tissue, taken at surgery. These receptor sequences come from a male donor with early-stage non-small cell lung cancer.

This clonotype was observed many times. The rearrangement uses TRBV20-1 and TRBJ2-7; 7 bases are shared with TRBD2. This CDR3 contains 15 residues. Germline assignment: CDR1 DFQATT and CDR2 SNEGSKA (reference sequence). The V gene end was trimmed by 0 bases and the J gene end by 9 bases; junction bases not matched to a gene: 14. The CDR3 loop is CSARDLERGFSGQYF. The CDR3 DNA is TGCAGTGCTAGAGATTTGGAGCGGGGATTTTCTGGGCAGTACTTC.

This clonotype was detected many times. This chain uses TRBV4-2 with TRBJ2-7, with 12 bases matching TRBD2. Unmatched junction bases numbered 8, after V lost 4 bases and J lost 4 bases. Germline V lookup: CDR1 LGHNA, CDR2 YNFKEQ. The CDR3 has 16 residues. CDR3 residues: CASSPSQGLAGYEQYF. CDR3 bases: TGTGCCAGCAGCCCTTCCCAGGGACTAGCGGGTTACGAGCAGTACTTC.

CDR3 amino acids: CASSDEEGTEAFF. The DNA of the CDR3 is TGTGCCAGCAGTGACGAGGAGGGCACTGAAGCTTTCTTT. The chain links TRBV2 to TRBJ1-1; no reliable D call. The CDR3 contains 13 residues. Germline V gene sequence: CDR1 SNHLY, CDR2 FYNNEI. The V end lost 3 bases, the J end lost 4 bases, and 9 bases lay between the germline ends.

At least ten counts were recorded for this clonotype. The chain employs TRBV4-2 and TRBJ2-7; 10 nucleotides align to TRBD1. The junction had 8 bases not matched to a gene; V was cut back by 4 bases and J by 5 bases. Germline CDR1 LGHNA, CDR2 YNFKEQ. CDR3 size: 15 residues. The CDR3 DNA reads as TGTGCCAGCAGCCCTCAGCGTGGGACAGGGGACGAGCAGTACTTC. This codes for CASSPQRGTGDEQYF.

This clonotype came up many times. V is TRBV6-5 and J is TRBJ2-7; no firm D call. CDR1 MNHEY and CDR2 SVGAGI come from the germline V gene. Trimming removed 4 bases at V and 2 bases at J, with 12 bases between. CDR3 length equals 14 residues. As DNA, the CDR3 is TGTGCCAGCAGTTTGGTCGCAGCCACCTACGAGCAGTACTTC. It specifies CASSLVAATYEQYF.

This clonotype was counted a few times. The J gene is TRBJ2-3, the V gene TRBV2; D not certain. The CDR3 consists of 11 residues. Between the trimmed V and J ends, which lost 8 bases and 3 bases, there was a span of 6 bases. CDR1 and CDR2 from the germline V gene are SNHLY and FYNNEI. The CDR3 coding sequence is TGTGCCAGCGGCGAGACAGATACGCAGTATTTT. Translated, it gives CASGETDTQYF.

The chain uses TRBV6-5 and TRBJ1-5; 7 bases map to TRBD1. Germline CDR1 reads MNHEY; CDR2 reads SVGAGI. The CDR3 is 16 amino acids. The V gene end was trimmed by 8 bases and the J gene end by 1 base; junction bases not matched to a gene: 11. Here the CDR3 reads CASGKGDSLSNQPQHF. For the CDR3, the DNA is TGTGCCAGCGGAAAGGGGGACAGTTTAAGCAATCAGCCCCAGCATTTT.

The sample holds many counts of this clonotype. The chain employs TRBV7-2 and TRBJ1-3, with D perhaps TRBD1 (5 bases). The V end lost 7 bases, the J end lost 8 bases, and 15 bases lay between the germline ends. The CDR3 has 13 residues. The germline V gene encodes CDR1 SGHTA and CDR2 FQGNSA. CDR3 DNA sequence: TGTGCCAGCACCTCAAGTCCGGGGGACACCATATATTTT. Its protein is CASTSSPGDTIYF.